The source of this T cell receptor (beta chain) is a study of T cell responses to AZD1222 COVID-19 vaccine. Concerning this clone: Its matching antigen is unknown.

This table comes from immunoSEQ multiplex PCR, and its TCRdb copy is limited to in-frame clones, with some not included. The sample yields 130,000 or so clones, approximately 86% seen once. Points from the study as a whole: Scientists sampled the repertoires only once the peak T cell response had passed. Clonal diversity was possibly underestimated, and white British individuals and females predominated among donors.

Germline lookup yields CDR1 SQVTM and CDR2 ANQGSEA. This CDR3 region has 14 residues. The ends were cut back, 6 bases at V and 7 bases at J, with 18 bases in the middle. This TCR was recovered from an adult in good health. The material sequenced was peripheral blood, taken on day 0 of AZD1222 vaccination. The chain has TRBV29-1 and TRBJ2-2; D may be TRBD1 (7 bases). CDR3 amino acids: CSVQVQGGIGELFF. DNA for the CDR3: TGCAGCGTCCAGGTTCAGGGGGGTATCGGGGAGCTGTTTTTT.